A selection of T cell receptor beta chains follows, all from one sample in a study of T cell responses to AZD1222 COVID-19 vaccine. Using immunoSEQ multiplex PCR, the repertoire was profiled, and TCRdb retains in-frame clones only, with some absent. The sample holds 180,000 or so clones; roughly 90% are singletons and the top ten take 1.5% to 2%. The sequencing used peripheral blood, collected 28 days after the second AZD1222 dose. The receptors originated from an adult who received the AZD1222 COVID-19 vaccine. Both conserved end residues are part of each CDR3. The order of the fields is V gene, clone size, D gene, J gene, CDR3 protein, CDR3 DNA. The D gene is left open where the match is weak. The size field is filled for only some rows; it gives once, few, many or a size class.

V: TRBV27
size: -
D: -
J: TRBJ2-2
CDR3: CASTQDYYTGELFF
DNA: TGTGCCAGCACCCAGGACTACTACACCGGGGAGCTGTTTTTT

V: TRBV7-8
size: -
D: -
J: TRBJ1-4
CDR3: CASALEWRRGEKLFF
DNA: TGTGCCAGCGCCTTAGAATGGAGGCGAGGCGAAAAACTGTTTTTT

V: TRBV18
size: -
D: -
J: TRBJ1-2
CDR3: CASSPNTGLASGDGYTF
DNA: TGTGCCAGCTCACCTAATACAGGATTGGCCTCGGGGGATGGCTACACCTTC

V: TRBV9
size: -
D: -
J: TRBJ1-3
CDR3: CASSVGGGSGNTIYF
DNA: TGTGCCAGCAGCGTAGGAGGGGGTTCTGGAAACACCATATATTTT

V: TRBV27
size: -
D: -
J: TRBJ1-6
CDR3: CASSLSFDSPLHF
DNA: TGTGCCAGCAGTTTATCGTTCGATTCACCCCTCCACTTT

V: TRBV27
size: -
D: TRBD2
J: TRBJ2-5
CDR3: CASSPGLAKQTQYF
DNA: TGTGCCAGCAGTCCGGGACTAGCTAAACAGACCCAGTACTTC

V: TRBV6-5
size: -
D: TRBD1
J: TRBJ2-1
CDR3: CAIAEGTGHYNEQFF
DNA: TGTGCCATCGCGGAGGGGACAGGGCATTACAATGAGCAGTTCTTC

V: TRBV5-6
size: -
D: -
J: TRBJ2-5
CDR3: CASSLSGVNRETQYF
DNA: TGTGCCAGCAGCTTGTCGGGGGTCAACAGAGAGACCCAGTACTTC

V: TRBV7-2
size: -
D: -
J: TRBJ2-3
CDR3: CASSLVGGADTQYF
DNA: TGTGCCAGCAGCTTAGTTGGCGGGGCAGATACGCAGTATTTT

V: TRBV9
size: -
D: -
J: TRBJ2-1
CDR3: CASSVGAGSSYNEQFF
DNA: TGTGCCAGCAGCGTAGGGGCGGGATCCTCCTACAATGAGCAGTTCTTC

V: TRBV15
size: -
D: -
J: TRBJ2-5
CDR3: CATSISGQWGETQYF
DNA: TGTGCCACCAGCATCTCCGGACAGTGGGGAGAGACCCAGTACTTC

V: TRBV6-5
size: -
D: TRBD1
J: TRBJ1-1
CDR3: CASSYSQGRMNTEAFF
DNA: TGTGCCAGCAGTTACTCACAGGGGAGAATGAACACTGAAGCTTTCTTT

V: TRBV5-4
size: -
D: TRBD2
J: TRBJ2-5
CDR3: CASSFPGTSGGKTQYF
DNA: TGTGCCAGCAGCTTCCCAGGGACTAGCGGGGGTAAGACCCAGTACTTC

V: TRBV30
size: -
D: -
J: TRBJ1-4
CDR3: CAWSGWVGASGGLFF
DNA: TGTGCCTGGAGTGGATGGGTTGGGGCGTCGGGGGGACTGTTTTTT

V: TRBV18
size: once
D: -
J: TRBJ1-1
CDR3: CASSPPPGGMNTEAFF
DNA: TGTGCCAGCTCACCACCTCCCGGGGGTATGAACACTGAAGCTTTCTTT

V: TRBV18
size: -
D: TRBD1
J: TRBJ1-2
CDR3: CASFRQGEYGYTF
DNA: TGTGCCAGCTTTCGACAGGGAGAATATGGCTACACCTTC

V: TRBV9
size: once
D: -
J: TRBJ1-1
CDR3: CASSARLGTEAFF
DNA: TGTGCCAGCAGCGCCCGACTGGGGACTGAAGCTTTCTTT

V: TRBV10-2
size: medium-sized
D: -
J: TRBJ1-1
CDR3: CASSEDGEAFF
DNA: TGCGCCAGCAGTGAGGACGGTGAAGCTTTCTTT

V: TRBV19
size: -
D: -
J: TRBJ1-1
CDR3: CASSISAGPGTEAFF
DNA: TGTGCCAGTAGTATCTCCGCGGGGCCGGGCACTGAAGCTTTCTTT

V: TRBV5-1
size: -
D: -
J: TRBJ2-1
CDR3: CASSLGAVGGYRYNEQFF
DNA: TGCGCCAGCAGCTTGGGGGCGGTTGGGGGCTACCGCTACAATGAGCAGTTCTTC

V: TRBV4-1
size: -
D: -
J: TRBJ2-6
CDR3: CASSHGDRFSSGANVLTF
DNA: TGCGCCAGCAGCCATGGTGACAGGTTCTCCTCTGGGGCCAACGTCCTGACTTTC

V: TRBV5-1
size: -
D: TRBD1
J: TRBJ1-1
CDR3: CATRDRGGTEAFF
DNA: TGCGCCACCCGGGACAGGGGTGGCACTGAAGCTTTCTTT

V: TRBV7-9
size: -
D: -
J: TRBJ2-5
CDR3: CASSLGAGPETQYF
DNA: TGTGCCAGCAGCTTAGGTGCAGGGCCAGAGACCCAGTACTTC

V: TRBV5-5
size: -
D: -
J: TRBJ1-4
CDR3: CASTLGRGLNEKLFF
DNA: TGTGCCAGCACCTTGGGGCGGGGCCTTAATGAAAAACTGTTTTTT

V: TRBV4-2
size: -
D: TRBD2
J: TRBJ2-3
CDR3: CASSQGLSAGGSSRGTDTQYF
DNA: TGTGCCAGCAGCCAAGGCTTATCAGCGGGGGGTTCTTCCCGCGGCACAGATACGCAGTATTTT

V: TRBV5-8
size: -
D: TRBD1
J: TRBJ1-3
CDR3: CASSRQGLSGNTIYF
DNA: TGTGCCAGCAGCCGACAGGGGCTTTCTGGAAACACCATATATTTT

V: TRBV5-4
size: -
D: TRBD2
J: TRBJ2-7
CDR3: CASSHRFRTSEVYEQYF
DNA: TGTGCCAGCAGCCATAGATTCCGGACTAGCGAAGTCTACGAGCAGTACTTC

V: TRBV5-1
size: -
D: TRBD2
J: TRBJ2-1
CDR3: CASSFSGGTYNEQFF
DNA: TGCGCCAGCAGCTTCTCGGGAGGGACCTACAATGAGCAGTTCTTC

V: TRBV7-8
size: -
D: -
J: TRBJ1-6
CDR3: CASSLGFRGDSPLHF
DNA: TGTGCCAGCAGCTTAGGGTTCAGGGGCGATTCACCCCTCCACTTT

V: TRBV27
size: -
D: -
J: TRBJ2-2
CDR3: CASSLSISGAPGELFF
DNA: TGTGCCAGCAGTTTATCGATTTCAGGGGCCCCCGGGGAGCTGTTTTTT

V: TRBV27
size: -
D: -
J: TRBJ1-4
CDR3: CASSLSGTYGEKLFF
DNA: TGTGCCAGCAGTTTATCGGGGACATATGGTGAAAAACTGTTTTTT

V: TRBV9
size: once
D: -
J: TRBJ1-2
CDR3: CASSVGAGSYGYTF
DNA: TGTGCCAGCAGCGTAGGCGCGGGAAGCTATGGCTACACCTTC

V: TRBV9
size: once
D: TRBD1
J: TRBJ2-3
CDR3: CASSGINRGQIDTQYF
DNA: TGTGCCAGCAGCGGGATTAACAGGGGGCAGATAGATACGCAGTATTTT

V: TRBV19
size: -
D: -
J: TRBJ1-6
CDR3: CASSLIDSPLHF
DNA: TGTGCCAGTAGCCTTATCGATTCACCCCTCCACTTT

V: TRBV6-2/TRBV6-3
size: -
D: -
J: TRBJ1-6
CDR3: CASSRNLDPKAHF
DNA: TGTGCCAGCAGTCGAAACTTGGACCCAAAAGCCCACTTT

V: TRBV4-3
size: -
D: TRBD1
J: TRBJ1-1
CDR3: CATRGLGTEAFF
DNA: TGCGCCACTAGGGGGCTAGGCACTGAAGCTTTCTTT

V: TRBV7-3
size: -
D: TRBD1
J: TRBJ2-2
CDR3: CASGGTGNTGELFF
DNA: TGTGCCAGCGGGGGGACAGGGAACACCGGGGAGCTGTTTTTT

V: TRBV19
size: -
D: TRBD1
J: TRBJ1-3
CDR3: CASTPAGTETFSGNTIYF
DNA: TGTGCCAGTACCCCGGCCGGGACAGAGACTTTCTCTGGAAACACCATATATTTT

V: TRBV29-1
size: -
D: TRBD2
J: TRBJ2-1
CDR3: CSVIAGGYNEQFF
DNA: TGCAGCGTTATAGCGGGAGGTTACAATGAGCAGTTCTTC

V: TRBV5-1
size: once
D: TRBD1
J: TRBJ1-2
CDR3: CASSLGTGATYGYTF
DNA: TGCGCCAGCAGCTTGGGGACAGGGGCAACCTATGGCTACACCTTC

V: TRBV11-2
size: -
D: TRBD1
J: TRBJ1-4
CDR3: CASSFQGAVEKLFF
DNA: TGTGCCAGCAGCTTTCAGGGGGCGGTTGAAAAACTGTTTTTT

V: TRBV24-1
size: few
D: -
J: TRBJ2-2
CDR3: CATSDPRRPTGELFF
DNA: TGTGCCACCAGTGACCCAAGGCGGCCTACCGGGGAGCTGTTTTTT

V: TRBV27
size: -
D: TRBD2
J: TRBJ2-1
CDR3: CASSLSLAGAYNEQFF
DNA: TGTGCCAGCAGTTTATCCCTAGCGGGAGCCTACAATGAGCAGTTCTTC

V: TRBV19
size: -
D: -
J: TRBJ1-5
CDR3: CASSDTGLGNQPQHF
DNA: TGTGCCAGTAGTGATACAGGGCTGGGCAATCAGCCCCAGCATTTT

V: TRBV5-5
size: -
D: TRBD1
J: TRBJ2-1
CDR3: CASSPDRGQSYNEQFF
DNA: TGTGCCAGCAGCCCCGACAGGGGGCAGTCCTACAATGAGCAGTTCTTC

V: TRBV6-6
size: few
D: -
J: TRBJ2-7
CDR3: CASSYSAGSSYEQYF
DNA: TGTGCCAGCAGTTACTCGGCAGGAAGCTCCTACGAGCAGTACTTC

V: TRBV5-4
size: -
D: TRBD2
J: TRBJ2-7
CDR3: CASSPGGLAGLSSYEQYF
DNA: TGTGCCAGCAGCCCAGGGGGACTAGCGGGGTTGAGCTCCTACGAGCAGTACTTC

V: TRBV4-1
size: -
D: TRBD1
J: TRBJ1-2
CDR3: CASSQAGQVYGYTF
DNA: TGCGCCAGCAGCCAAGCCGGACAGGTATATGGCTACACCTTC

V: TRBV19
size: -
D: TRBD1
J: TRBJ2-7
CDR3: CASSKPGQGAGEQYF
DNA: TGTGCCAGTAGCAAACCGGGACAGGGGGCGGGCGAGCAGTACTTC

V: TRBV4-1
size: -
D: TRBD2
J: TRBJ2-1
CDR3: CASSQGIAGGYNEQFF
DNA: TGCGCCAGCAGCCAAGGAATAGCGGGAGGGTACAATGAGCAGTTCTTC

V: TRBV6-5
size: many
D: -
J: TRBJ1-1
CDR3: CASAMGVATEAFF
DNA: TGTGCCAGCGCGATGGGCGTTGCCACTGAAGCTTTCTTT

V: TRBV6-1
size: -
D: TRBD1
J: TRBJ2-7
CDR3: CASSETGTGGHEQYF
DNA: TGTGCCAGCAGTGAGACCGGGACAGGGGGCCACGAGCAGTACTTC

V: TRBV12-3/TRBV12-4
size: -
D: -
J: TRBJ1-2
CDR3: CASSPGLYGYTF
DNA: TGTGCCAGCAGTCCGGGACTCTATGGCTACACCTTC

V: TRBV5-6
size: -
D: -
J: TRBJ2-7
CDR3: CASSLIRDEQYF
DNA: TGTGCCAGCAGCTTGATACGGGACGAGCAGTACTTC

V: TRBV5-8
size: -
D: -
J: TRBJ2-7
CDR3: CASSLIGSREQYF
DNA: TGTGCCAGCAGCTTGATAGGCAGCCGCGAGCAGTACTTC